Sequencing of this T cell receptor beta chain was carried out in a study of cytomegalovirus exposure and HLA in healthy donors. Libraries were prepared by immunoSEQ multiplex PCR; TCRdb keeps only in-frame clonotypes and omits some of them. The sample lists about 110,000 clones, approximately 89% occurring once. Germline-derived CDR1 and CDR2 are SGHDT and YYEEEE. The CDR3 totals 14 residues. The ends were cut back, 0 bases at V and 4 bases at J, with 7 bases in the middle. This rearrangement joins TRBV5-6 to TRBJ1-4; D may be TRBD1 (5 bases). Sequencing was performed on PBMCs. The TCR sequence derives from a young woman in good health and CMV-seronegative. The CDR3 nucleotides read TGTGCCAGCAGCTTGGGACAGAATAATGAAAAACTGTTTTTT. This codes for CASSLGQNNEKLFF.